The TCR beta chain described here comes from a study of blood T cell repertoires in COVID-19. Study as a whole: COVID-19 samples collected from the United States, Italy and Spain covered acute and convalescent phases. PBMCs, B-cell-depleted T cells, or T cells were the source of the cDNA or gDNA that made up the material.

CDR3 length: 16 residues. CDR1 and CDR2 from the germline V gene are MGHDK and SYGVNS. V shed 5 bases and J shed 8 bases, with 19 bases lying between them. In the source study's methods: Scientists estimated how many nucleated cells there were by amplifying reference gene primers. Only in-frame clones appear in the TCRdb table, and some are missing; sequencing was by immunoSEQ multiplex PCR. The V and J calls and clone size come from that table; D and trimming were worked out from the DNA. The sample has tens of thousands of clones; 82% are singletons. Sample: peripheral blood. This clonotype was obtained from a man in his forties or fifties with active or convalescent COVID-19. The chain carries TRBV25-1 and TRBJ1-6; D possibly corresponds to TRBD1 (6 bases). CDR3 nucleotides: TGTGCCAGCAGTCCCCACAGGGAGTCCAGGGATTCACCCCTCCACTTT. It specifies CASSPHRESRDSPLHF. The whole variable domain, filled in from reference TRBV25-1 and TRBJ1-6, reads EADIYQTPRYLVIGTGKKITLECSQTMGHDKMYWYQQDPGMELHLIHYSYGVNSTEKGDLSSESTVSRIRTEHFPLTLESARPSHTSQYLCASSPHRESRDSPLHFGNGTRLTVT.